This T cell receptor beta chain was found in a study of blood T cell repertoires in COVID-19. Across the whole study: From the United States, Italy and Spain came samples of acute and convalescent COVID-19. T cells, B-cell-depleted T cells, or PBMCs provided the cDNA or gDNA that served as material.

Patients of the Seattle cohort, enrolled during active infection, were followed longitudinally. With 6 bases clipped from V and 4 bases from J, the junction kept 3 bases outside the gene matches. CDR3 length: 13 residues. Germline V gives CDR1 SGHTA, CDR2 FQGNSA. Original handling: Reference gene primers were amplified, and this amplification served to estimate nucleated cell counts. The method was immunoSEQ multiplex PCR; TCRdb's version includes in-frame clones alone and lacks a portion of them. V and J calls plus clone size are reproduced from that table; the DNA served to infer D and trimming. The sample has some 200,000 clones, about four fifths seen once.

The rearrangement joins TRBV7-2 to TRBJ2-3, with 8 nucleotides matching TRBD2. The clonotype was recovered from a woman at least 80 years old with COVID-19, enrolled during active disease. The sequencing sample was made of peripheral blood. The CDR3 DNA reads as TGTGCCAGCAGTTCTAGCGGGTCAGATACGCAGTATTTT. It codes for CASSSSGSDTQYF.